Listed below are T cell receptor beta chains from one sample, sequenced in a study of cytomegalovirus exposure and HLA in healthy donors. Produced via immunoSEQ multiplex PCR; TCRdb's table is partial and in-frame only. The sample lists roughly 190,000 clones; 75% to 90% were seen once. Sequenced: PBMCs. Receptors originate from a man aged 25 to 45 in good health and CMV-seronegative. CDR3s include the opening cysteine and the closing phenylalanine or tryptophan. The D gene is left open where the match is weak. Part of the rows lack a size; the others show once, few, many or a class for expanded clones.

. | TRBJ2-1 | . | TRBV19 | TGTGCCAGTAGTTGGACAGCCTCTGAGCAGTTCTTC | CASSWTASEQFF
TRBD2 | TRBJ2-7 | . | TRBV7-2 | TGTGCCAGCAGCTTTAGGATAGGGAGGGGCCGGGAGCAGTACTTC | CASSFRIGRGREQYF
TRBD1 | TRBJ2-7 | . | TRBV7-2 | TGTGCCAGCAGCCGAGACAGGGTTAACGAGCAGTACTTC | CASSRDRVNEQYF
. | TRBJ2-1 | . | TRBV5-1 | TGCGCCAGCAGCTTTAGTACTAGGAACAATGAGCAGTTCTTC | CASSFSTRNNEQFF
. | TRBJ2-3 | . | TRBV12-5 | TGTGCTAGTGGTCTCGATACTACAGATACGCAGTATTTT | CASGLDTTDTQYF
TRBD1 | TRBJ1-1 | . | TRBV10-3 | TGTGCCATCCGGTCCCAATCCCCAGGGGGCAAATCGGAAGCTTTCTTT | CAIRSQSPGGKSEAFF
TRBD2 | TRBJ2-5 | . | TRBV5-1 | TGCGCCAGCAGCCAGGGAGCGGGAGAGGAAGAGACCCAGTACTTC | CASSQGAGEEETQYF
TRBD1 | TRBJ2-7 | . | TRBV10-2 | TGCGCCAGCAGATTAAACCGGGACAGATCTTACGAGCAGTACTTC | CASRLNRDRSYEQYF
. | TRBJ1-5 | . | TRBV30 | TGTGCCTGGAGCGGGCAGGGCATTCCCTCTCAGCCCCAGCATTTT | CAWSGQGIPSQPQHF
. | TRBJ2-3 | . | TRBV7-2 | TGTGCCAGCAGCTTAGGCGCGGGAGATACGCAGTATTTT | CASSLGAGDTQYF
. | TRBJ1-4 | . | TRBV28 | TGTGCCAGCAAGGTGGCGGGGTTTTCTAATGAAAAACTGTTTTTT | CASKVAGFSNEKLFF
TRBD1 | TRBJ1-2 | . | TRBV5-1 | TGCGCCAGCAGCCTAACCCCGTTGACAGGGGTCTATGGCTACACCTTC | CASSLTPLTGVYGYTF
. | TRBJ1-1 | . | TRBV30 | TGTGCCTGGAAGCTTAGGGGCGATACTGAAGCTTTCTTT | CAWKLRGDTEAFF
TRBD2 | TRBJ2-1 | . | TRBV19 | TGTGCCAGTAGTATTGGGGCTAGCGGTAATGAGCAGTTCTTC | CASSIGASGNEQFF
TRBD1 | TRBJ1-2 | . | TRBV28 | TGTGCCACAACGGGGACAGGGGTAGGCTACACCTTC | CATTGTGVGYTF
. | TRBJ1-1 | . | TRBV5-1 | TGCGCCAGCAGCTCCTCCAACACTGAAGCTTTCTTT | CASSSSNTEAFF
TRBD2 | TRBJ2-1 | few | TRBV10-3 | TGTGCCATCAGTGTCATAGCGGGGACTGACAATGAGCAGTTCTTC | CAISVIAGTDNEQFF
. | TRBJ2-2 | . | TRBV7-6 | TGTGCCAGCAGCCGGTCCGGGGAGCTGTTTTTT | CASSRSGELFF
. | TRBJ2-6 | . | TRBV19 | TGTGCCAGTGGAGTATCTGGGGCCAACGTCCTGACTTTC | CASGVSGANVLTF
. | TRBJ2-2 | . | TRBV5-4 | TGTGCCAGCATCGGTCTTGGGGGGACCGGGGAGCTGTTTTTT | CASIGLGGTGELFF
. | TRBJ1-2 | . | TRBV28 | TGTGCCAGCAGCCTACCCGGCGGGGGGCGGCTTGGCTACACCTTC | CASSLPGGGRLGYTF
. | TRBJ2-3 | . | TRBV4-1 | TGCGCCAGCACCCCGGGCCAGGGGCCCACAGATACGCAGTATTTT | CASTPGQGPTDTQYF
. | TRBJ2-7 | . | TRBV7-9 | TGTGCCAGCAGCTTGGGCAGGGCCGCCTACGAGCAGTACTTC | CASSLGRAAYEQYF
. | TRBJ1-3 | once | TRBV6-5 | TGTGCCAGCAGACGGACAGCTGGAAACACCATATATTTT | CASRRTAGNTIYF
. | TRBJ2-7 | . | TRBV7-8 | TGTGCCAGCAGCTTAACGCGGGCCCGTCCCTACGAGCAGTACTTC | CASSLTRARPYEQYF
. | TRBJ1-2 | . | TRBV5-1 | TGCGCCAGCAGCTTCGGTTCGTCAGGGGATAGCTACACCTTC | CASSFGSSGDSYTF
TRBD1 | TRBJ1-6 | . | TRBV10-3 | TGTGCCATGAAGAGCCCCCGCAAGACAGGGCGCGGTTCACCCCTCCACTTT | CAMKSPRKTGRGSPLHF
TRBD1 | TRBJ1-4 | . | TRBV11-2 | TGTGCCAGCAGCTTAGGCCCCCCGGGACAGATAAATGAAAAACTGTTTTTT | CASSLGPPGQINEKLFF
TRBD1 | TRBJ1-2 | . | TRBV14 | TGTGCCAGCAGACCCAACCGGGACAGGGATAAGGATGGCTACACCTTC | CASRPNRDRDKDGYTF
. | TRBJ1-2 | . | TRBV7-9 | TGTGCCAGCAGCTTGGGGCCATGGGCCCCCCGCACCTTC | CASSLGPWAPRTF
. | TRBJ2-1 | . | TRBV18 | TGTGCCAGCTCACCACCGGGGGGGCGGGCCTACAATGAGCAGTTCTTC | CASSPPGGRAYNEQFF
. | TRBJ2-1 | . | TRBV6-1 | TGTGCCAGCAGTTTCACAGGGTTTTTTGAGCAGTTCTTC | CASSFTGFFEQFF
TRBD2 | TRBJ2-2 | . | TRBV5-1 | TGCGCCAGCACCCTAGCGGGGGCGAACACCGGGGAGCTGTTTTTT | CASTLAGANTGELFF
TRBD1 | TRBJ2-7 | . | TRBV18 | TGTGCCAGCTCACCCCCGGACAGGAAATACGAGCAGTACTTC | CASSPPDRKYEQYF
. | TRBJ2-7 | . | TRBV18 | TGTGCCAGCTCCCCCACCGGGACTTCAGTCTACGAGCAGTACTTC | CASSPTGTSVYEQYF
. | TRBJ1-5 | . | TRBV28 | TGTGCCAGCAGTTCCTCGGACAGCTCCAATCAGCCCCAGCATTTT | CASSSSDSSNQPQHF
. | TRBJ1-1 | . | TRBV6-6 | TGTGCCAGCAGTTACTCGGAGAAAGCTTTCTTT | CASSYSEKAFF
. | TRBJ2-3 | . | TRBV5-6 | TGTGCCAGCAGCCGAATTCGACAGACATTCACAGATACGCAGTATTTT | CASSRIRQTFTDTQYF
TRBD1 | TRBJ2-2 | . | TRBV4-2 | TGTGCCAGCAGCCCTCGACAGGGGAACACCGGGGAGCTGTTTTTT | CASSPRQGNTGELFF
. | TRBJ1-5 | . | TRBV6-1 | TGTGCCAGCAGTGAGATCAGGGCCCGTCAGCCCCAGCATTTT | CASSEIRARQPQHF
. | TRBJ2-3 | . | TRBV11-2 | TGTGCCAGCAGCCCTAGCCGGGGGGCCTCAGATACGCAGTATTTT | CASSPSRGASDTQYF
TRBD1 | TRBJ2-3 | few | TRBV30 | TGTGCCCAGCAGGGGGCGTTGAATACGCAGTATTTT | CAQQGALNTQYF
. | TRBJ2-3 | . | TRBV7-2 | TGTGCCAGCAGCCCTACCACCGGCACAGATACGCAGTATTTT | CASSPTTGTDTQYF
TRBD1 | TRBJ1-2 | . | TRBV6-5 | TGTGCCAGCTCCTGGGGGGGACAGGGGGCGAATGGCTACACCTTC | CASSWGGQGANGYTF
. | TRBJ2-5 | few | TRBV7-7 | TGTGCTAGCAGCTTCCAGGGAAGAGAGACCCAGTACTTC | CASSFQGRETQYF
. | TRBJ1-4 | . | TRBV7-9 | TGTTCCAGCAGCCCATCAGGGGCAACTAATGAAAAACTGTTTTTT | CSSSPSGATNEKLFF
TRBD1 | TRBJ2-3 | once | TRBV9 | TGTGCCAGCAGCTTAACCCGGGACAGGGGGCTGGATACGCAGTATTTT | CASSLTRDRGLDTQYF
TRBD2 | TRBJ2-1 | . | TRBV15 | TGTGCCACCAGCAGAGAGGGACTACCTTACAATGAGCAGTTCTTC | CATSREGLPYNEQFF
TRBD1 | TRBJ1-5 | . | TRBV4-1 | TGCGCCAGCAGCCAAACCATCCGGGACAGGGGACGGCCCCAGCATTTT | CASSQTIRDRGRPQHF
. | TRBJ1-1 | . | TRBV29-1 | TGCAGCGTGACCCTATTAAAGCGGGACACTGAAGCTTTCTTT | CSVTLLKRDTEAFF
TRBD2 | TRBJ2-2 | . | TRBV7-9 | TGTGCCAGCAGCCCAGGGACTAGCGGCACCGGGGAGCTGTTTTTT | CASSPGTSGTGELFF
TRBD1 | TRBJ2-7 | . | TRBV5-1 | TGCGCCAGCAGCTCTAGACAGGGAGAGAGCTCCTACGAGCAGTACTTC | CASSSRQGESSYEQYF
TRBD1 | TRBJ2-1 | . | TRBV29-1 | TGCAGCGGACTGTTAGGGACAGGGGGCTTTGAGCAGTTCTTC | CSGLLGTGGFEQFF
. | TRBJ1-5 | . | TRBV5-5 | TGTGCCAGCAGCCAGTTAGGGGGAGGGGGTCAAGGGGCCCAGCATTTT | CASSQLGGGGQGAQHF
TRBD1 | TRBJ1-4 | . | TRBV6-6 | TGTGCCAGCGGGCGGGACAGCTCAACTAATGAAAAACTGTTTTTT | CASGRDSSTNEKLFF
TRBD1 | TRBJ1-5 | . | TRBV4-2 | TGTGCCAGCAGCCAAGAACAGGGGGGGCATCAGCCCCAGCATTTT | CASSQEQGGHQPQHF
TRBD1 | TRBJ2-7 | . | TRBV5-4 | TGTGCCAGCAGCAGGGACAGTGGAAGAGAGCAGTACTTC | CASSRDSGREQYF
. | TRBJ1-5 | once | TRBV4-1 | TGCGCCAGCAGCCAAGGGCTGGTTCGGGGCAATCAGCCCCAGCATTTT | CASSQGLVRGNQPQHF
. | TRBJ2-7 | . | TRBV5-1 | TGCGCCAGCCAAGGGGGGGGCGCCGGCTACGAGCAGTACTTC | CASQGGGAGYEQYF
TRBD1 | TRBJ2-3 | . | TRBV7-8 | TGTGCCAGCAGCTTAGAGGGGGCCCGGACAGATACGCAGTATTTT | CASSLEGARTDTQYF